A selection of T cell receptor beta chains follows, all from one sample in a study of cytomegalovirus exposure and HLA in healthy donors. The assay was immunoSEQ multiplex PCR, and TCRdb's table has in-frame clones only and misses some. The sample shows approximately 70,000 clones, 72% of them seen only once. Material for sequencing was PBMCs. These receptors all stem from a woman aged 40 to 50 in good health and CMV-seropositive. Each CDR3 is given with its conserved first and last residue. A D gene is named only where the DNA matches it firmly. Rows may omit the clone size; those that give it use once, few, many or a size class.

size: few
V: TRBV28
D: TRBD2
J: TRBJ2-7
DNA: TGTGCCAGCAGTTTATCGGGGGGGCCCTCTCCCTACGAGCAGTACTTC
CDR3: CASSLSGGPSPYEQYF

size: -
V: TRBV9
D: TRBD2
J: TRBJ2-1
DNA: TGTGCCAGCAGCTCGTGGGCTAGCGGGGATGAGCAGTTCTTC
CDR3: CASSSWASGDEQFF

size: few
V: TRBV6-5
D: -
J: TRBJ2-6
DNA: TGTGCCAGCAGATCGACGGGGTACGGGGCCAACGTCCTGACTTTC
CDR3: CASRSTGYGANVLTF

size: -
V: TRBV20-1
D: -
J: TRBJ1-2
DNA: TGCAGGCCCTTAGGGGTGAATGGCTACACCTTC
CDR3: CRPLGVNGYTF

size: -
V: TRBV7-2
D: TRBD2
J: TRBJ2-5
DNA: TGTGCCAGCAGCTCTAGCGGGGGGGCAGGGAAGACCCAGTACTTC
CDR3: CASSSSGGAGKTQYF

size: -
V: TRBV7-8
D: -
J: TRBJ2-7
DNA: TGTGCCAGCAGCTCGAATGTGGGGAGATACGAGCAGTACTTC
CDR3: CASSSNVGRYEQYF

size: once
V: TRBV15
D: -
J: TRBJ1-4
DNA: TGTGCCACCAGCAGAGGCAAGCAGGGTGGGGAAAAACTGTTTTTT
CDR3: CATSRGKQGGEKLFF

size: once
V: TRBV11-1
D: -
J: TRBJ2-2
DNA: TGTGCCAGCAGCTTTGGGACAAGCTACACCGGGGAGCTGTTTTTT
CDR3: CASSFGTSYTGELFF

size: -
V: TRBV19
D: -
J: TRBJ1-2
DNA: TGTGCCAGTAGCTCCCGTCCCATTTTCAGTGGCTACACCTTC
CDR3: CASSSRPIFSGYTF

size: few
V: TRBV7-9
D: TRBD1
J: TRBJ1-1
DNA: TGTGCCAGCAGCTTAAGGACAGGGGGCGTTACTGAAGCTTTCTTT
CDR3: CASSLRTGGVTEAFF

size: -
V: TRBV15
D: -
J: TRBJ2-3
DNA: TGTGCCACCTCAAGACAGACCACAGATACGCAGTATTTT
CDR3: CATSRQTTDTQYF

size: few
V: TRBV5-1
D: -
J: TRBJ1-1
DNA: TGCGCCAGCAGCTTCAAACAGGGCATGAACACTGAAGCTTTCTTT
CDR3: CASSFKQGMNTEAFF

size: once
V: TRBV5-4
D: TRBD1
J: TRBJ2-2
DNA: TGTGCCAGTCAAGATCGACAGGGAAGCACCGGGGAGCTGTTTTTT
CDR3: CASQDRQGSTGELFF

size: -
V: TRBV6-5
D: -
J: TRBJ1-5
DNA: TGTGCCAGCAGCGAGTTTACTAACAATCAGCCCCAGCATTTT
CDR3: CASSEFTNNQPQHF

size: -
V: TRBV9
D: TRBD2
J: TRBJ2-5
DNA: TGTGCCAGCAGCGTAGGGAGACTAGCCCAAGACACCCAGTACTTC
CDR3: CASSVGRLAQDTQYF

size: -
V: TRBV30
D: TRBD1
J: TRBJ2-7
DNA: TGTGCCTGGAGTGACAGGGGGCTCTACGAGCAGTACTTC
CDR3: CAWSDRGLYEQYF

size: -
V: TRBV5-6
D: -
J: TRBJ1-6
DNA: TGTGCCAGCAGCACAGCCACCTATAATTCACCCCTCCACTTT
CDR3: CASSTATYNSPLHF

size: -
V: TRBV2
D: TRBD2
J: TRBJ2-3
DNA: TGTGCCAGCAATGGACTAGCGGGTGGAGATACGCAGTATTTT
CDR3: CASNGLAGGDTQYF

size: -
V: TRBV30
D: -
J: TRBJ2-2
DNA: TGTGCCTGGAGCGGGTCCTGGACCGGGGAGCTGTTTTTT
CDR3: CAWSGSWTGELFF

size: -
V: TRBV11-2
D: -
J: TRBJ2-5
DNA: TGTGCCAGCAGCTTATGGTGGGGGGGCCAGGAGACCCAGTACTTC
CDR3: CASSLWWGGQETQYF

size: few
V: TRBV9
D: -
J: TRBJ2-7
DNA: TGTGCCAGCAGCCGACTAACTTCGGGCGGGGAGCAGTACTTC
CDR3: CASSRLTSGGEQYF

size: -
V: TRBV5-1
D: TRBD1
J: TRBJ2-3
DNA: TGCGCCAGCAGCTATGGACAGGGCACATTCTCTAGCACAGATACGCAGTATTTT
CDR3: CASSYGQGTFSSTDTQYF

size: -
V: TRBV28
D: TRBD2
J: TRBJ2-3
DNA: TGTGCCAGCAGTTATCTAGCGGGGACAGATACGCAGTATTTT
CDR3: CASSYLAGTDTQYF

size: -
V: TRBV5-1
D: -
J: TRBJ1-4
DNA: TGCGCCAGCAGCCCGAGACAGCCCCCGGATGAAAAACTGTTTTTT
CDR3: CASSPRQPPDEKLFF

size: -
V: TRBV27
D: TRBD1
J: TRBJ1-2
DNA: TGTGCCAGCAGACCAACAGGGGAATCGCGCGGCTACACCTTC
CDR3: CASRPTGESRGYTF

size: -
V: TRBV30
D: -
J: TRBJ2-3
DNA: TGTGCCTGGAGTCCTAACGGGGGAGCTAGCACAGATACGCAGTATTTT
CDR3: CAWSPNGGASTDTQYF

size: -
V: TRBV5-1
D: TRBD2
J: TRBJ2-1
DNA: TGCGCCAGCAGCCGGGGGGATCGGAATGAGCAGTTCTTC
CDR3: CASSRGDRNEQFF

size: -
V: TRBV5-4
D: TRBD1
J: TRBJ2-5
DNA: TGTGCCAGCAGCCACAGGGGTGGGGTAGAGACCCAGTACTTC
CDR3: CASSHRGGVETQYF

size: once
V: TRBV7-2
D: -
J: TRBJ2-3
DNA: TGTGCCAGCAGCCTGTCAGATACGCAGTATTTT
CDR3: CASSLSDTQYF

size: medium-sized
V: TRBV29-1
D: TRBD2
J: TRBJ2-7
DNA: TGCAGCGCTAGGGAGGGCGAAGAGTACTTC
CDR3: CSAREGEEYF

size: -
V: TRBV29-1
D: TRBD1
J: TRBJ1-2
DNA: TGCAGCGTTTACGACAGGGGGTATGGCTACACCTTC
CDR3: CSVYDRGYGYTF

size: -
V: TRBV7-8
D: -
J: TRBJ1-2
DNA: TGTGCCAGCAGCTTACAAGAGGGAGGTGGCTACACCTTC
CDR3: CASSLQEGGGYTF

size: once
V: TRBV7-2
D: -
J: TRBJ2-5
DNA: TGTGCCAGCAGCTTAAGGGGGGGACAAGGGACCCAAGAGACCCAGTACTTC
CDR3: CASSLRGGQGTQETQYF

size: few
V: TRBV2
D: -
J: TRBJ2-7
DNA: TGTGCCAGCAAGGTGGGCCCGGTCGAGCAGTACTTC
CDR3: CASKVGPVEQYF

size: -
V: TRBV19
D: -
J: TRBJ2-5
DNA: TGTGCCAGTAGTATCGTAAGGGGAAGAGAGACCCAGTACTTC
CDR3: CASSIVRGRETQYF

size: -
V: TRBV7-9
D: TRBD1
J: TRBJ1-1
DNA: TGTGCCAGCAGCTTTACAGGGGGCACTGAAGCTTTCTTT
CDR3: CASSFTGGTEAFF

size: -
V: TRBV29-1
D: -
J: TRBJ2-7
DNA: TGCAGCGCCGGGACATTTTACGAGCAGTACTTC
CDR3: CSAGTFYEQYF

size: -
V: TRBV6-6
D: -
J: TRBJ2-5
DNA: TGTGCCAGCTTATCACCCCACTTTACTGAACAAGAGACCCAGTACTTC
CDR3: CASLSPHFTEQETQYF

size: -
V: TRBV7-9
D: -
J: TRBJ1-5
DNA: TGTGCCAGCAGCCCAATGGGCAGGGGTTCGCCCCAGCATTTT
CDR3: CASSPMGRGSPQHF

size: -
V: TRBV9
D: -
J: TRBJ1-3
DNA: TGTGCCAGCAGCTATGGAAACACCATATATTTT
CDR3: CASSYGNTIYF

size: many
V: TRBV19
D: -
J: TRBJ2-1
DNA: TGTGCCAGTATCCCTCGAGGCGGGCTGTGGAATGAGCAGTTCTTC
CDR3: CASIPRGGLWNEQFF

size: -
V: TRBV9
D: -
J: TRBJ1-1
DNA: TGTGCCAGCAGCGTAGGGTCGGGTGAAGCTTTCTTT
CDR3: CASSVGSGEAFF

size: -
V: TRBV7-9
D: -
J: TRBJ2-7
DNA: TGTGCCAGCAGCTTAGGGCAGAACAGTTACGAGCAGTACTTC
CDR3: CASSLGQNSYEQYF

size: -
V: TRBV5-1
D: TRBD1
J: TRBJ2-1
DNA: TGCGCCAGCAGCTTGGGGGACAGGGTCCCCTACAATGAGCAGTTCTTC
CDR3: CASSLGDRVPYNEQFF

size: -
V: TRBV19
D: TRBD1
J: TRBJ1-1
DNA: TGTGCCAGTAGTCCGACGACAGGGAGTTTCGGAAAAGCTTTCTTT
CDR3: CASSPTTGSFGKAFF

size: -
V: TRBV4-1
D: -
J: TRBJ1-1
DNA: TGCGCCAGCAGCCAAACGGCCGGGACTGGAGCTTTCTTT
CDR3: CASSQTAGTGAFF